The clone carrying this TCR beta chain was detected once. No antigen is known for it. TCRdb's copy holds only in-frame clones and misses some; the assay was immunoSEQ multiplex PCR. The table lists fewer than 400,000 clones, roughly 70% of them singletons. The germline gives CDR1 SGHRS, CDR2 YFSETQ. The V and J ends lost 0 bases and 10 bases, in that order; junction bases with no gene match: 4. The CDR3 runs to 13 residues. The TCR beta libraries used around 2.2 micrograms of genomic DNA that came from cryopreserved PBMCs. This record belongs to a study of cytotoxic CD8 clonotypes in ibrutinib-treated CLL. Study as a whole: Patient counts were roughly 10 relapsed/refractory, more than 14 treatment-naive and 17 IGHV unmutated. Mean per-sample yields comprised 255,043 productive templates and fewer than 95,000 productive rearrangements. Study-level results: Investigators sampled sustained-remission and progressing patients at differing times.

The clonotype was recovered from a human donor with chronic lymphocytic leukemia. V and J are TRBV5-1 and TRBJ2-5, with TRBD1 matching over 9 bases. This specimen consisted of PBMCs, obtained after 36 months of ibrutinib treatment. The CDR3 sequence is CASSLGDRAGQYF. CDR3 DNA sequence: TGCGCCAGCAGCTTGGGGGACAGGGCGGGCCAGTACTTC.